Below, 24 T cell receptor beta chains from the same sample are listed, as sequenced in a study of human T cells and chemical hapten exposure. Specified time point: patch test 1, 2 weeks after DPC sensitization. Stated treatment: therapeutic diphenylcyclopropenone sensitization with weekly scalp DPC. TCRdb analysed the RACE reads with MiXCR anew, one entry per CDR3 protein. The sample lists fewer than 400,000 distinct CDR3 sequences, around 7% occurring once. This sample comprised whole blood, obtained in connection with sensitization to the hapten diphenylcyclopropenone (DPC). The receptor source for this set is a woman aged 18-35 years with alopecia areata. Some clones in this sample may be carry-over from other donors' samples.

This clonotype occurred a few times. The V gene is TRBV4-2, the J gene TRBJ1-1; no clear D. The V end lost 0 bases, the J end lost 3 bases, and 5 bases lay between the germline ends. This CDR3 region has 13 residues. Germline values: CDR1 LGHNA, CDR2 YNFKEQ. CDR3 DNA: TGTGCCAGCAGCCAAGATGGCGACACTGAAGCTTTCTTT. It is translated as CASSQDGDTEAFF.

The V and J genes are TRBV28 and TRBJ2-5; 7 bases fit TRBD1. Germline V lookup: CDR1 MDHEN, CDR2 SYDVKM. The CDR3 consists of 13 residues. V lost 5 bases, J lost 4 bases, and 4 bases stayed unmatched. CDR3 coding DNA: TGTGCCAGCAGTAAACAGGGGCCAGAGACCCAGTACTTC. Residues: CASSKQGPETQYF.

This clonotype has just a few counts. The CDR3, as DNA: TGTGCCAGCAGTGAACGCACTAGCGGGTTCTACAATGAGCAGTTCTTC. It encodes CASSERTSGFYNEQFF. The rearrangement links TRBV2 to TRBJ2-1; 9 nucleotides agree with TRBD2. This CDR3 comprises 16 residues. CDR1 and CDR2 (germline): SNHLY, FYNNEI. V shed 2 bases, J shed 3 bases, and the junction held 5 bases outside the gene matches. The full variable domain, in which reference TRBV2 and TRBJ2-1 provide the parts outside the CDR3, is EPEVTQTPSHQVTQMGQEVILRCVPISNHLYFYWYRQILGQKVEFLVSFYNNEISEKSEIFDDQFSVERPDGSNFTLKIRSTKLEDSAMYFCASSERTSGFYNEQFFGPGTRLTVL.

J is TRBJ1-4 and V is TRBV13; D remains ambiguous. The CDR3 consists of 16 residues. The germline CDR1 and CDR2 sequences are PRHDT and FYEKMQ (reference sequence). The ends were cut back, 5 bases at V and 4 bases at J, with 17 bases in the middle. The CDR3 loop reads CASSPTGPSGNEKLFF. The CDR3 DNA follows: TGTGCCAGCAGCCCCACCGGGCCCTCGGGTAATGAAAAACTGTTTTTT.

The rearrangement uses TRBV28 and TRBJ1-6; D perhaps matches TRBD1 (6 bases). The V gene lost 4 bases and the J gene lost 0 bases, with 7 bases spanning the gap. CDR1 and CDR2 from the germline V gene are MDHEN and SYDVKM. This CDR3 comprises 15 residues. In DNA, the CDR3 is TGTGCCAGCAGTTCGGACAGCTCCTATAATTCACCCCTCCACTTT. Its translation: CASSSDSSYNSPLHF.

The rearrangement links TRBV6-5 to TRBJ2-7, with D possibly being TRBD2 (5 bases). Germline CDR1 reads MNHEY; CDR2 reads SVGAGI. Trimming stripped 0 bases from V and 3 bases from J, with 9 bases between. There are 14 residues in the CDR3. This CDR3 is CASSYSSGDYEQYF. For the CDR3, the DNA is TGTGCCAGCAGTTACTCTTCCGGGGACTACGAGCAGTACTTC.

This clonotype was picked up many times. The chain is built from TRBV28 and TRBJ2-3; D call uncertain. V lost 4 bases and J 6 bases, leaving 8 bases between the germline ends. The CDR3 is made up of 12 amino acids. Germline V gene data show CDR1 as MDHEN and CDR2 as SYDVKM. The CDR3 sequence: CASSSYPDTQYF. CDR3 nucleotide sequence: TGTGCCAGCAGTTCGTACCCGGATACGCAGTATTTT. The variable domain in full, completed from reference TRBV28 and TRBJ2-3, reads DVKVTQSSRYLVKRTGEKVFLECVQDMDHENMFWYRQDPGLGLRLIYFSYDVKMKEKGDIPEGYSVSREKKERFSLILESASTNQTSMYLCASSSYPDTQYFGPGTRLTVL.

The V and J genes are TRBV27 and TRBJ1-5; D is undetermined. CDR1 is MNHEY, CDR2 SMNVEV, per germline (reference sequence). Trimming shortened V by 5 bases and J by 5 bases, and 13 bases separated the two germline ends. CDR3 length: 14 residues. CDR3 residues: CASSGGPGDQPQHF. Written as DNA, the CDR3 is TGTGCCAGCAGTGGAGGCCCAGGTGATCAGCCCCAGCATTTT.

This clonotype occurred many times. The chain joins TRBV12-3 or TRBV12-4 to TRBJ2-7; D may be TRBD1 (6 bases). CDR3 length: 16 amino acids. Trimming stripped 4 bases from V and 4 bases from J, with 20 bases between. The CDR3 coding sequence is TGTGCCAGCAGTTCAGCAACCGGACAGCCTTTGTACGAGCAGTACTTC. Protein product: CASSSATGQPLYEQYF.

This clonotype came up many times. This chain uses TRBV20-1 with TRBJ1-1; no clear D. CDR1 and CDR2 from the germline V gene are DFQATT and SNEGSKA (reference sequence). Trimming removed 6 bases from V and 4 bases from J, with 9 bases in between. CDR3 length: 11 amino acids. This chain's CDR3 is CSALRTTEAFF. The CDR3 nucleotides read TGCAGTGCCCTGCGGACCACTGAAGCTTTCTTT.

The chain is built from TRBV29-1 and TRBJ2-5, with D possibly being TRBD2 (6 bases). Trimming took off 7 bases at V and 5 bases at J, with 11 bases between the two ends. This CDR3 contains 11 residues. CDR1 and CDR2 (germline): SQVTM, ANQGSEA. The CDR3 DNA reads as TGCAGCGCCGAGGCGGGGGAGACCCAGTACTTC. Protein: CSAEAGETQYF.

In its sample, this clonotype was seen many times. The V call is TRBV20-1, the J call TRBJ1-6; TRBD1 matches at 7 bases. CDR1 is DFQATT, CDR2 SNEGSKA, per germline (reference sequence). This CDR3 spans 16 amino acids. V was pared by 1 base and J by 9 bases, with 12 bases of the junction left unmatched. CDR3 in DNA: TGCAGTGCTAGAGGTCCAGACAGGGAGGCAATTTCACCCCTCCACTTT. It codes for CSARGPDREAISPLHF.

The V gene is TRBV4-3, the J gene TRBJ2-5, with TRBD1 as a possible D gene (5 bases). The CDR3 loop spans 13 amino acids. V lost 4 bases to trimming and J lost 5 bases, with 11 bases between them. CDR1 and CDR2 from the germline V gene are LGHNA and YSLEER. The CDR3 here is CASSRLKGETQYF. Here the CDR3 DNA reads TGCGCCAGCAGCCGTCTGAAGGGGGAGACCCAGTACTTC.

This clonotype was observed a few times. The V gene is TRBV7-2, the J gene TRBJ1-1, with TRBD1 as a possible D gene (6 bases). This CDR3 has 14 amino acids. V lost 4 bases and J lost 8, with 17 bases in between. CDR1 and CDR2 from the germline V gene are SGHTA and FQGNSA. The CDR3 coding sequence is TGTGCCAGCAGCTCTTATAGCCCCAGGGGAGAAGCTTTCTTT. Its protein product is CASSSYSPRGEAFF.

The chain uses TRBV14 and TRBJ1-1; the D is unclear. The CDR3 is 13 residues long. Trimming pared 0 bases from V and 1 base from J, leaving 3 bases between. CDR1 is SGHDN and CDR2 is FVKESK in the germline V gene. The CDR3 sequence is CASSQDQNTEAFF. The CDR3 DNA is TGTGCCAGCAGCCAAGATCAGAACACTGAAGCTTTCTTT.

This clonotype was seen at least ten times. The DNA of the CDR3 is TGTGCCAGCACCTACCCAGCGGGGGGCACAGATACGCAGTATTTT. Protein sequence: CASTYPAGGTDTQYF. The J gene is TRBJ2-3, the V gene TRBV28, with TRBD2 matching 8 bases. The CDR3 loop spans 15 amino acids. After removal of 7 bases from V and 1 base from J, the junction contained 7 bases not matched to a gene. In germline, CDR1 is MDHEN, CDR2 SYDVKM.

The chain carries TRBV12-3 or TRBV12-4 and TRBJ2-3, with 7 bases identical to TRBD1. The CDR3 consists of 17 residues. Trimming cost V 7 bases and J 6 bases; bases outside gene matches: 19. This CDR3 is CASMHGEGAGADDTQYF. As DNA, the CDR3 is TGTGCCAGCATGCACGGAGAGGGGGCAGGAGCGGACGATACGCAGTATTTT.

This clonotype was detected only a few times. The chain combines TRBV9 with TRBJ2-5; D not certain. This CDR3 contains 13 residues. Deletions cut 0 bases from V and 5 bases from J, with 8 bases between. Germline loops: CDR1 SGDLS, CDR2 YYNGEE. The DNA for the CDR3 is TGTGCCAGCAGCGTAGGGCAGTGGGAGACCCAGTACTTC. Its translation is CASSVGQWETQYF.

This clonotype occurred a few times. The chain uses TRBV3-1 and TRBJ2-7; D may be TRBD1 or TRBD2 (5 bases each). The V gene's germline CDR1 is LGHDT and CDR2 YNNKEL (reference sequence). V lost 5 bases and J 2 bases, leaving 16 bases between the germline ends. CDR3 length equals 15 residues. The CDR3 region has the DNA TGTGCCAGCAGCTTGAGCTCAGGGAGACCCTACGAGCAGTACTTC. This gives the protein CASSLSSGRPYEQYF.

This clonotype was found many times. The chain joins TRBV18 to TRBJ2-3; D uncertain. There are 14 residues in the CDR3. V lost 3 bases and J 0 bases, leaving 7 bases between the germline ends. CDR1 KGHSH and CDR2 LQKENI come from the germline V gene. CDR3 bases: TGTGCCAGCTCACCTTCCCAGAGCACAGATACGCAGTATTTT. Translated: CASSPSQSTDTQYF.

This clonotype was found a few times. The J gene is TRBJ1-1, the V gene TRBV4-1; D is unclear. CDR1 MGHRA and CDR2 YSYEKL come from the germline V gene. The CDR3 contains 15 residues. V dropped 2 bases and J dropped 4 bases, with 14 bases sitting between them. CDR3: CASSQRRKMGTEAFF. The CDR3 DNA reads as TGCGCCAGCAGCCAAAGACGAAAAATGGGCACTGAAGCTTTCTTT.

This clonotype has at least ten counts. The rearrangement links TRBV12-3 or TRBV12-4 to TRBJ1-5; 7 bases match TRBD1. This CDR3 is 15 amino acids long. Trimming removed 6 bases from V and 3 bases from J; junction bases left unmatched: 8. CDR3 sequence reads: CASSPIGGNNQPQHF. The DNA for the CDR3 is TGTGCCAGCAGCCCCATAGGGGGCAACAATCAGCCCCAGCATTTT.

In its sample, this clonotype was seen a few times. This rearrangement joins TRBV5-1 to TRBJ1-2; no definite D call. CDR3 length: 14 amino acids. V shed 0 bases and J shed 4 bases, with 10 bases lying between them. Germline lookup yields CDR1 SGHRS and CDR2 YFSETQ. The CDR3 loop reads CASSLDIGSYGYTF. The CDR3 DNA reads as TGCGCCAGCAGCTTGGATATAGGGAGCTATGGCTACACCTTC.

This clonotype appeared a few times. J is TRBJ1-2 and V is TRBV6-5; tentatively, D is TRBD1 (6 bases). Germline CDR1 is MNHEY and CDR2 is SVGAGI. The CDR3 is 15 residues long. Trimming stripped 6 bases from V and 6 bases from J, with 20 bases between. The CDR3 region has the DNA TGTGCCAGCAGCCCCCAGGGACACCAGTCCCATGGCTACACCTTC. It yields the protein CASSPQGHQSHGYTF.